The 20 T cell receptor beta chains below all came from one sample that was sequenced in a study of somatic reversion in DOCK8 deficiency (dated by TCRdb to 2020 to 2022). The library relied on multiplex PCR. TCRdb shows the sequencer as Illumina MiSeq. TRB libraries were made by one-step amplicon PCR using EuroClonality-NGS primers on around 0.095 ug genomic DNA. TCRdb reran the public reads through fastp at Q25 and MiXCR, keeping productive beta chains. Entries that share a CDR3 protein sequence are merged under the most common genes and DNA. This sample has 1,000 to 1,500 distinct CDR3 sequences in its table, and about a quarter of those were observed once. In total, the top ten clones hold around 84% of the sample. Sequencing was carried out using peripheral blood. Reading the label with the study, this specimen's cell subset or site is: DOCK8-deficient patient with somatic reversion. The source of these receptors is a human donor with DOCK8 deficiency.

This clonotype has at least ten counts. The chain carries TRBV2 and TRBJ1-1; no clear D gene. Germline V lookup: CDR1 SNHLY, CDR2 FYNNEI. The CDR3 is 14 amino acids. With 3 bases removed from V and 6 bases from J, the gap between germline ends came to 14 bases. CDR3 loop: CASSEAGLMSEAFF. Written as DNA, the CDR3 is TGTGCCAGCAGTGAGGCAGGTCTAATGTCTGAAGCTTTCTTT.

This clonotype was counted only a few times. The V call is TRBV5-1, the J call TRBJ1-4, with a possible D match to TRBD1 (5 bases). CDR3 size: 13 residues. The V gene's germline CDR1 is SGHRS and CDR2 YFSETQ. The ends were cut back, 4 bases at V and 8 bases at J, with 12 bases in the middle. CDR3 sequence: CASSPGHREKLFF. The CDR3 DNA follows: TGCGCCAGCAGCCCGGGGCATCGGGAAAAACTGTTTTTT. The full variable domain, in which reference TRBV5-1 and TRBJ1-4 provide the parts outside the CDR3, is KAGVTQTPRYLIKTRGQQVTLSCSPISGHRSVSWYQQTPGQGLQFLFEYFSETQRNKGNFPGRFSGRQFSNSRSEMNVSTLELGDSALYLCASSPGHREKLFFGSGTQLSVL.

This sequence joins TRBV15 and TRBJ2-1, with D unclear. V lost 0 bases and J lost 8, with 14 bases in between. Germline V CDR1 and CDR2: LNHNV, YYDKDF (reference sequence). This CDR3 spans 15 amino acids. CDR3 sequence (DNA): TGTGCCACCAGCAGAGAGTCGGACCGGTCGGATGAGCAGTTCTTC. Translating gives CATSRESDRSDEQFF.

This clonotype appeared once. This chain connects TRBV28 to TRBJ2-1; no clear D. V was shortened by 6 bases and J by 7 bases, with 7 bases between the two germline ends. There are 11 residues in the CDR3. Germline loops: CDR1 MDHEN, CDR2 SYDVKM. CDR3 bases: TGTGCCAGCAGCCTCCAGAATGAGCAGTTCTTC. It yields the protein CASSLQNEQFF. Together with reference TRBV28 and TRBJ2-1, the CDR3 gives the full variable domain: DVKVTQSSRYLVKRTGEKVFLECVQDMDHENMFWYRQDPGLGLRLIYFSYDVKMKEKGDIPEGYSVSREKKERFSLILESASTNQTSMYLCASSLQNEQFFGPGTRLTVL.

V usage is TRBV5-6 and J usage is TRBJ1-2, with a weak D call TRBD1 (6 bases). Per germline, CDR1 SGHDT and CDR2 YYEEEE. V dropped 2 bases and J dropped 6 bases, with 14 bases sitting between them. The CDR3 runs 14 residues. Here the CDR3 DNA reads TGTGCCAGCAGCTTATGGACAGCGGGTGATGGCTACACCTTC. Amino acids: CASSLWTAGDGYTF. The full variable domain, with the rest looked up from reference TRBV5-6 and TRBJ1-2, is DAGVTQSPTHLIKTRGQQVTLRCSPKSGHDTVSWYQQALGQGPQFIFQYYEEEERQRGNFPDRFSGHQFPNYSSELNVNALLLGDSALYLCASSLWTAGDGYTFGSGTRLTVV.

A few counts support this clonotype. J is TRBJ2-3 and V is TRBV5-1; D might be TRBD1 (6 bases). CDR3 length: 13 amino acids. The V gene's germline CDR1 is SGHRS and CDR2 YFSETQ. Trimming took 4 bases from V and 5 from J, leaving 11 bases between them. The CDR3 region is CASSLDSGDTQYF. CDR3 sequence (DNA): TGCGCCAGCAGCCTGGACAGTGGAGATACGCAGTATTTT.

Turning to this clonotype: This clone may be a read error of a much larger clone one base away. V usage is TRBV20-1 and J usage is TRBJ1-1, with 8 bases lining up with TRBD1. V shed 1 base, J shed 3 bases, and the junction held 7 bases outside the gene matches. Germline values: CDR1 DFQATT, CDR2 SNEGSKA (reference sequence). The CDR3 loop spans 15 amino acids. CDR3 in DNA: TGCAGTGCTAGAGGCCAGGGGGCGCCGGACACTGAAGCTTTCTTT. Its translation is CSARGQGAPDTEAFF.

By sample fraction, this clonotype is medium-sized (0.01 to 0.1%). This chain connects TRBV5-4 to TRBJ1-1, with D possibly matching TRBD1 (6 bases). The end of the DNA fits TRBJ1-6 better, so the J call may be wrong. This CDR3 has 15 residues. Germline CDR1 reads SGHNT; CDR2 reads YYREEE (reference sequence). The CDR3 protein is CASSLGQGKKSPLHF. Written as DNA, the CDR3 is TGTGCCAGCAGCTTGGGTCAGGGGAAAAAATCACCCCTCCACTTT.

This clonotype was counted many times. The V gene is TRBV12-3 or TRBV12-4, the J gene TRBJ2-7; tentatively, D is TRBD1 or TRBD2 (5 bases each). The ends were cut back, 7 bases at V and 2 bases at J, with 15 bases in the middle. This CDR3 has 14 residues. The CDR3 bases are TGTGCCAGCACCCGAGGGGCCTCTACCTACGAGCAGTACTTC. It yields the protein CASTRGASTYEQYF.

This clonotype was seen many times. The rearrangement joins TRBV5-1 to TRBJ1-1; the D gene is possibly TRBD1 (6 bases). Germline V gene data show CDR1 as SGHRS and CDR2 as YFSETQ. This CDR3 region has 15 residues. Trimming stripped 4 bases from V and 2 bases from J, with 15 bases between. DNA for the CDR3: TGCGCCAGCAGCCCGGGGGGCGGGGGAAACACTGAAGCTTTCTTT. Its translation is CASSPGGGGNTEAFF.

This clonotype is classed as medium-sized. The gene calls are TRBV5-6 and TRBJ2-7; D perhaps matches TRBD1 (6 bases). The V end lost 2 bases, the J end lost 4 bases, and 13 bases lay between the germline ends. Germline V gene sequence: CDR1 SGHDT, CDR2 YYEEEE. The CDR3 runs 14 residues. This CDR3 is CASSLSQGWYEQYF. CDR3 nucleotide sequence: TGTGCCAGCAGCTTATCACAGGGTTGGTACGAGCAGTACTTC.

The chain links TRBV10-3 to TRBJ1-1; TRBD1 is a possible D gene (5 bases). Trimming left V 2 bases short and J 1 base short, with 8 bases between. Germline V gene data show CDR1 as ENHRY and CDR2 as SYGVKD. The CDR3 has 14 amino acids. CDR3 loop: CAISEVGQNTEAFF. CDR3 bases: TGTGCCATCAGTGAGGTCGGACAGAACACTGAAGCTTTCTTT.

Of note for this clonotype: This may come from a read error, since a much larger clone is one base off. The CDR3 reads CATSPYPSTDYNSPLHF. For the CDR3, the DNA is TGTGCCACCAGTCCGTACCCTTCGACTGACTACAATTCACCCCTCCACTTT. This chain links TRBV28 with TRBJ1-6, with D hard to call. Germline assignment: CDR1 MDHEN and CDR2 SYDVKM. The CDR3 length is 17 residues.

The rearrangement links TRBV7-6 to TRBJ1-5; D is unclear. Trimming stripped 0 bases from V and 5 bases from J, with 5 bases between. CDR1 and CDR2 from the germline V gene are SGHVS and FNYEAQ. The CDR3 is 13 amino acids. CDR3 in DNA: TGTGCCAGCAGCTTAGCGAATGATCAGCCCCAGCATTTT. Amino acid sequence: CASSLANDQPQHF.

V gene TRBV6-1 combines with J gene TRBJ2-7, with TRBD1 as a possible D gene (6 bases). The CDR3 length is 13 residues. CDR1 MNHNS and CDR2 SASEGT come from the germline V gene. V shed 8 bases and J shed 2 bases, with 13 bases lying between them. The CDR3: CASSLRQAYEQYV. CDR3 sequence (DNA): TGTGCCAGCTCTTTGCGACAGGCCTACGAGCAGTACGTC.

In regard to this clonotype: The junction does not match germline at one end; this may be a read error. This chain uses TRBV4-1 with TRBJ2-6; maybe TRBD1 (5 bases). The CDR3 has 16 amino acids. Looked up from germline, CDR1 is MGHRA and CDR2 is YSYEKL. CDR3 DNA sequence: TGCGCCAACAGCCAAGATAGGGGCTCTGGGGCCAACGTCCTGACTTTC. This sequence encodes CANSQDRGSGANVLTF.

The rearrangement links TRBV30 to TRBJ1-5, with a tentative D call TRBD1 (5 bases). This CDR3 contains 17 residues. V was cut by 1 base and J by 3 bases, with 19 bases left in between. The germline V gene encodes CDR1 GTSNPN and CDR2 SVGIG (reference sequence). The CDR3 spells CAWSDSLTGGANQPQHF. CDR3 DNA: TGTGCCTGGAGTGATAGTCTGACGGGGGGTGCCAATCAGCCCCAGCATTTT.

There are a few counts of this clonotype. V usage is TRBV7-2 and J usage is TRBJ1-1; D is perhaps TRBD1 (6 bases). This CDR3 spans 14 amino acids. Trimming removed 5 bases at V and 5 bases at J, with 15 bases between. Germline values: CDR1 SGHTA, CDR2 FQGNSA. The CDR3 sequence: CASSPHTRGTEAFF. The DNA of the CDR3 is TGTGCCAGCAGCCCCCATACGAGGGGGACTGAAGCTTTCTTT. Supplemented by reference TRBV7-2 and TRBJ1-1, the full variable domain reads GAGVSQSPSNKVTEKGKDVELRCDPISGHTALYWYRQSLGQGLEFLIYFQGNSAPDKSGLPSDRFSAERTGGSVSTLTIQRTQQEDSAVYLCASSPHTRGTEAFFGQGTRLTVV.

This clonotype counts as medium-sized. This sequence joins TRBV11-1 and TRBJ1-2; possibly TRBD1 for D (6 bases). Germline CDR1 is SGHAT and CDR2 is FQDESV (reference sequence). The V end lost 5 bases, the J end lost 4 bases, and 11 bases lay between the germline ends. The CDR3 loop spans 13 amino acids. DNA for the CDR3: TGTGCCAGCAGCCTCACAGGGAGCTATGGCTACACCTTC. Its translation is CASSLTGSYGYTF.

By frequency in the sample, this clonotype is medium-sized. DNA of the CDR3: TGTGCCATCAGTGATTCCCTGGGACACCCTAATTCACCCCTCCACTTT. Translation gives CAISDSLGHPNSPLHF. The chain has TRBV10-3 and TRBJ1-6; a weak D match, TRBD1 (6 bases). V was cut by 3 bases and J by 6 bases, with 15 bases left in between. Germline V lookup: CDR1 ENHRY, CDR2 SYGVKD. The CDR3 extends over 16 amino acids.